This TCR beta chain was found in a study of blood T cell repertoires in COVID-19. Study-level information: PBMCs, B-cell-depleted T cells, or T cells were the source of the cDNA or gDNA that made up the material.

Germline trimming cut 6 bases from V and 2 bases from J; bases unmatched to any gene: 6. Germline V lookup: CDR1 MNHEY, CDR2 SVGAGI. CDR3 length: 15 amino acids. Data came from immunoSEQ multiplex PCR; TCRdb stores just in-frame clones and leaves some out. In the table there are 75,000 to 90,000 clones, less than 95% of which are singletons. This chain links TRBV6-5 with TRBJ1-3, with TRBD1 identical over 8 bases. The sequencing sample was made of peripheral blood. This receptor was taken from a man younger than 30 with COVID-19, enrolled during active disease. The CDR3 loop reads CASSLDRGPGNTIYF. The CDR3 nucleotides read TGTGCCAGCAGCTTAGACAGGGGCCCTGGAAACACCATATATTTT.